These T cell receptor beta chains were read from a single sample in a study of early T cells in non-severe SARS-CoV-2 infection. TCRdb re-called the 5' RACE reads with MiXCR, one entry per CDR3 protein. The sample shows nearly 80,000 distinct CDR3 sequences, 13% of them seen only once. The specimen sequenced was whole blood. These receptors were obtained from an adult who was a healthcare worker with PCR-confirmed SARS-CoV-2 infection or an uninfected control (not recorded which). CDR3s leave out the opening cysteine and the closing phenylalanine or tryptophan.

j_call v_call cdr3_aa
TRBJ2-1 TRBV7-9 AGRNERNEQF
TRBJ1-4 TRBV11-2 ASSLDSYEKLF
TRBJ1-5 TRBV6-1 ASSPAGGQPQH
TRBJ2-7 TRBV11-2 ASNPGPQDYEQY
TRBJ2-5 TRBV18 ASSPLRVQETQY
TRBJ2-5 TRBV6-2/TRBV6-3 ASSYSAEETQY
TRBJ2-2 TRBV4-3 ASSPGIRGTGELF
TRBJ1-4 TRBV29-1 SVGDGELF
TRBJ1-2 TRBV29-1 SVAQGNYGYT
TRBJ2-5 TRBV27 ASSLKMWGGRAETQY
TRBJ2-7 TRBV7-9 ASSPGGQLQTYEQY
TRBJ2-3 TRBV6-2/TRBV6-3 ASMSLSDTQY
TRBJ1-6 TRBV10-2 ASSERSAKANSPLH
TRBJ2-2 TRBV7-7 ASSSDRTGELF
TRBJ2-7 TRBV7-2 ASSPQRGREQY
TRBJ1-1 TRBV7-2 ASSSDRLVTEAF
TRBJ2-1 TRBV9 ASSVAQAGAGNEQF
TRBJ2-5 TRBV6-5 ASSPGSEETQY
TRBJ2-6 TRBV28 ASSPHTFVLT
TRBJ2-1 TRBV6-6 ASSYIEQNEQF
TRBJ2-3 TRBV25-1 ASSAHGGDTQY
TRBJ1-5 TRBV30 AWSSLDRENQPQH
TRBJ2-4 TRBV29-1 SVGLAKNIQY
TRBJ2-1 TRBV6-2/TRBV6-3 ASSYEGGYNEQF
TRBJ2-7 TRBV7-9 ASSLGFGEQY
TRBJ2-3 TRBV7-2 ASSSGGGGATDTQY
TRBJ2-5 TRBV7-2 ASSPRAGFTETQY
TRBJ1-1 TRBV9 ASSRTGGFTEAF
TRBJ2-3 TRBV7-2 ASSLRKGNTQY
TRBJ1-4 TRBV6-5 ASSSTVNEKLF
TRBJ2-7 TRBV7-6 ASSSQDRSEQY
TRBJ2-1 TRBV13 ASSPASGSSYNEQF
TRBJ1-2 TRBV29-1 SAPSNYGYT
TRBJ1-6 TRBV11-2 ASSFPWAGFDSPLH
TRBJ2-5 TRBV6-2/TRBV6-3 ASSAGRTLQETQY
TRBJ2-3 TRBV20-1 SAFTDTQY
TRBJ2-5 TRBV7-2 ASSLGAGKGETQY
TRBJ2-1 TRBV12-3/TRBV12-4 ASSFGPVGYNEQF
TRBJ2-7 TRBV15 ATSSPTLTVSDEQY
TRBJ2-7 TRBV23-1 ASSQVDSEGSDEQY
TRBJ1-1 TRBV29-1 SVSQGNTEAF
TRBJ2-1 TRBV6-2/TRBV6-3 AATRTSYNEQF
TRBJ2-6 TRBV7-9 ASSLSGLSGANVLT
TRBJ2-1 TRBV2 ASRDPRGASYNEQF
TRBJ1-2 TRBV4-3 ASSRSGTGYYGYT
TRBJ2-7 TRBV28 ASSRLSYEQY
TRBJ1-5 TRBV12-5 ASGLVLGTGRNQPQH
TRBJ2-5 TRBV4-2 ASSHPTGPQETQY
TRBJ2-7 TRBV6-5 ASSYTTLAGSSYEQY
TRBJ1-5 TRBV11-2 ASSLGSVSNQPQH
TRBJ1-3 TRBV7-2 ASSLVSGGYSGNTIY
TRBJ2-7 TRBV4-2 ASRRDSSYEQY